This T cell receptor (beta chain) was obtained from a study of yellow fever vaccine responses in identical twins. CDR1 and CDR2 from the germline V gene are LNHNV and YYDKDF (reference sequence). The germline V and J ends were trimmed by 1 base and 5 bases, with 13 bases remaining between them. The CDR3 sequence is 15 residues long. Points on this clonotype: Its antigen is undetermined.

From the RT-PCR reads, TCRdb called clonotypes with MiXCR, one entry per CDR3 protein. In the table there are 950 to 1,500 distinct CDR3 sequences, roughly 77% of which are singletons. Overall study findings and caveats: Twins reportedly appeared to share part of their vaccine T cell response while keeping part individual.

This clonotype was obtained from a female donor who received the yellow fever vaccine. The sample here was T cells from blood (PBMCs), unsorted or a sorted subset (not recorded which), taken before or after yellow fever vaccination (not recorded which). V usage is TRBV15 and J usage is TRBJ2-3, with a possible D match to TRBD1 (7 bases). The CDR3 DNA is TGTGCCACCAGCAGAGCAGGCAGGGGGGAAGATACGCAGTATTTT. It translates to CATSRAGRGEDTQYF.